The 21 T cell receptor beta chains below all came from one sample that was sequenced in a study of T cell responses to AZD1222 COVID-19 vaccine. The repertoire was sequenced with immunoSEQ multiplex PCR; TCRdb's copy has only in-frame clones and lacks some. The table has 46,000 or so clones, about 90% seen once. Here the sequenced sample was peripheral blood, taken 28 days after the second AZD1222 dose. The receptor set was obtained from an adult who received the AZD1222 COVID-19 vaccine.

J is TRBJ2-3 and V is TRBV4-3, with D possibly being TRBD1 or TRBD2 (5 bases each). CDR1 and CDR2 from the germline V gene are LGHNA and YSLEER. The CDR3 consists of 18 residues. Trimming pared 1 base from V and 4 bases from J, leaving 21 bases between. The CDR3 sequence: CASSQAAGAGMRADTQYF. The CDR3 nucleotides are TGCGCCAGCAGCCAAGCCGCCGGGGCAGGGATGAGGGCAGATACGCAGTATTTT.

The V call is TRBV5-1, the J call TRBJ1-1, with 7 bases fitting TRBD1. The CDR3 is made up of 14 amino acids. Germline values: CDR1 SGHRS, CDR2 YFSETQ. V was pared by 5 bases and J by 4 bases, with 8 bases of the junction left unmatched. The DNA for the CDR3 is TGCGCCAGCAGGGCGCAGGGGGGAGGCACTGAAGCTTTCTTT. It yields the protein CASRAQGGGTEAFF. The complete variable domain, with remaining parts taken from reference TRBV5-1 and TRBJ1-1, reads KAGVTQTPRYLIKTRGQQVTLSCSPISGHRSVSWYQQTPGQGLQFLFEYFSETQRNKGNFPGRFSGRQFSNSRSEMNVSTLELGDSALYLCASRAQGGGTEAFFGQGTRLTVV.

The chain carries TRBV15 and TRBJ1-4; possibly TRBD1 for D (6 bases). This CDR3 contains 16 residues. The germline V gene has CDR1 LNHNV and CDR2 YYDKDF (reference sequence). Trimming pared 1 base from V and 1 base from J, leaving 10 bases between. The CDR3 sequence: CATSRVGAGTNEKLFF. The CDR3 DNA is TGTGCCACCAGCAGAGTGGGGGCTGGAACTAATGAAAAACTGTTTTTT.

The genes are TRBV6-5 and TRBJ1-3; D ambiguous. Germline CDR1 and CDR2: MNHEY and SVGAGI. V lost 5 bases and J 4 bases, leaving 9 bases between the germline ends. The CDR3 extends over 13 amino acids. This CDR3 is CASSQDLGNTIYF. The CDR3 nucleotides read TGTGCCAGCAGTCAGGACCTCGGAAACACCATATATTTT.

Note on this clone: Other DNA sequences in this sample translate to the same CDR3. The chain combines TRBV18 with TRBJ1-1, with 7 bases lining up with TRBD1. The germline gives CDR1 KGHSH, CDR2 LQKENI. This CDR3 contains 13 residues. The V segment lost 4 bases and the J segment 2 bases; nucleotides outside the gene matches: 1. The CDR3 reads CASSRQGNTEAFF. The CDR3 coding sequence is TGTGCCAGCTCACGACAGGGCAACACTGAAGCTTTCTTT.

The chain carries TRBV5-4 and TRBJ2-5; 12 nucleotides align to TRBD2. This CDR3 region has 17 residues. Trimming at V came to 2 bases and at J to 5 bases, leaving 10 bases not matched to a gene. Germline lookup yields CDR1 SGHNT and CDR2 YYREEE (reference sequence). The CDR3 is CASSFARTSGGKETQYF. The CDR3 region has the DNA TGTGCCAGCAGCTTCGCCCGAACTAGCGGGGGGAAGGAGACCCAGTACTTC.

The V call is TRBV5-6, the J call TRBJ2-2, with a weak D call TRBD2 (6 bases). CDR3 size: 17 residues. CDR1 and CDR2 (germline): SGHDT, YYEEEE. The ends were cut back, 0 bases at V and 0 bases at J, with 12 bases in the middle. CDR3 residues: CASSLVGRGTNTGELFF. The CDR3 nucleotides are TGTGCCAGCAGCTTGGTCGGGCGGGGAACGAACACCGGGGAGCTGTTTTTT.

The J gene is TRBJ2-5, the V gene TRBV7-9, with TRBD1 identical over 7 bases. Germline V gene sequence: CDR1 SEHNR, CDR2 FQNEAQ (reference sequence). V was clipped by 5 bases and J by 2 bases; unmatched bases: 8. The CDR3 is 15 residues long. CDR3 residues: CASSHRTGNQETQYF. The DNA of the CDR3 is TGTGCCAGCAGCCACCGGACAGGCAATCAAGAGACCCAGTACTTC. The full variable domain, with the rest looked up from reference TRBV7-9 and TRBJ2-5, is DTGVSQNPRHKITKRGQNVTFRCDPISEHNRLYWYRQTLGQGPEFLTYFQNEAQLEKSRLLSDRFSAERPKGSFSTLEIQRTEQGDSAMYLCASSHRTGNQETQYFGPGTRLLVL.

The genes are TRBV28 and TRBJ1-1; possible D gene TRBD1, 5 bases. In germline, CDR1 is MDHEN, CDR2 SYDVKM. This CDR3 is 14 amino acids long. Trimming removed 1 base at V and 5 bases at J, with 11 bases between. CDR3 bases: TGTGCCAGCAGTTTATCTCAGGGTGAAACTGAAGCTTTCTTT. It codes for CASSLSQGETEAFF.

V and J are TRBV5-4 and TRBJ1-1; D remains unclear. The CDR3 has 11 amino acids. CDR1 and CDR2 from the germline V gene are SGHNT and YYREEE (reference sequence). V shed 6 bases and J shed 3 bases, with 6 bases lying between them. The CDR3 nucleotides read TGTGCCAGCATCAAGGACACTGAAGCTTTCTTT. The encoded protein is CASIKDTEAFF.

For this clone: The same CDR3 is also encoded by other DNA sequences in this sample. The V gene is TRBV6-5, the J gene TRBJ1-5; D gene unclear. This CDR3 has 13 residues. V was pared by 3 bases and J by 0 bases, with 3 bases between. The germline CDR1 and CDR2 sequences are MNHEY and SVGAGI. CDR3 bases: TGTGCCAGCAGTTATTCTAGCAATCAGCCCCAGCATTTT. Amino acid sequence: CASSYSSNQPQHF.

This clone was found a few times. This chain uses TRBV4-2 with TRBJ2-7; 7 nucleotides agree with TRBD1. J was trimmed by 0 bases and V by 1 base; bases with no gene match: 9. Germline V lookup: CDR1 LGHNA, CDR2 YNFKEQ. The CDR3 consists of 17 residues. In nucleotides, the CDR3 is TGTGCCAGCAGCCAAGTCTCTTCAGGGGGAAGCTCCTACGAGCAGTACTTC. This encodes CASSQVSSGGSSYEQYF.

The chain couples TRBV25-1 to TRBJ1-3; the D is unclear. The CDR3 consists of 11 residues. Germline V gives CDR1 MGHDK, CDR2 SYGVNS. The V gene lost 7 bases and the J gene lost 4 bases, with 5 bases spanning the gap. Here the CDR3 DNA reads TGTGCCAGCAATAGCGGAAACACCATATATTTT. Translating gives CASNSGNTIYF.

The rearrangement uses TRBV7-8 and TRBJ1-4; tentative D call: TRBD1 (5 bases). The germline V gene has CDR1 SGHVS and CDR2 FQNEAQ. The CDR3 is 15 amino acids. Trimming cost V 3 bases and J 2 bases, with 10 bases left between them. The CDR3 protein is CASSFSGGTNEKLFF. The CDR3, as DNA: TGTGCCAGCAGCTTTAGTGGGGGGACTAATGAAAAACTGTTTTTT.

The V call is TRBV29-1, the J call TRBJ2-2; D gene uncertain. In germline, CDR1 is SQVTM, CDR2 ANQGSEA. V lost 5 bases and J lost 4, with 8 bases in between. This CDR3 is built from 12 residues. As DNA, the CDR3 is TGCAGCGTTATCCAACCCACCGGGGAGCTGTTTTTT. Translated, it gives CSVIQPTGELFF.

The chain combines TRBV5-6 with TRBJ2-5, with no clear D. Trimming shortened V by 1 base and J by 3 bases, and 7 bases separated the two germline ends. CDR1 SGHDT and CDR2 YYEEEE come from the germline V gene. This CDR3 has 13 amino acids. In nucleotides, the CDR3 is TGTGCCAGCAGCTTGAGCCTCGAAGAGACCCAGTACTTC. Translating gives CASSLSLEETQYF.

J is TRBJ1-4 and V is TRBV30; D not certain. Germline V CDR1 and CDR2: GTSNPN, SVGIG (reference sequence). The CDR3 extends over 15 amino acids. The V and J ends lost 0 bases and 8 bases respectively, with 16 bases between them. CDR3 amino acids: CAWSVSLGLREKLFF. The CDR3 bases are TGTGCCTGGAGTGTATCGCTGGGGTTAAGGGAAAAACTGTTTTTT.

The J gene is TRBJ2-1, the V gene TRBV27, with 8 bases fitting TRBD1. J gave up 6 bases and V 7 bases, and 14 bases lay outside the gene matches. The V gene's germline CDR1 is MNHEY and CDR2 SMNVEV (reference sequence). The CDR3 is 16 residues long. The CDR3 sequence: CASTLGPGGSFNEQFF. The CDR3 DNA sequence: TGTGCCAGCACCTTAGGACCAGGGGGCAGTTTCAATGAGCAGTTCTTC.

Worth noting for this clone: Its ends do not fully match the called genes, so a read error is possible. The chain uses TRBV6-1 and TRBJ2-7, with 15 nucleotides matching TRBD2. The CDR3 has 16 amino acids. CDR1 and CDR2 (germline): MNHNS, SASEGT. CDR3 residues: CASREGTSGGYYEQYF. The CDR3 nucleotides are TGTGCCAGCAGGGAAGGGACTAGCGGGGGGTACTACGAGCAGTACTTC.

The chain is built from TRBV13 and TRBJ1-3; no clear D. The CDR3 contains 13 residues. The V gene lost 0 bases and the J gene lost 4 bases, with 4 bases spanning the gap. Germline CDR1 is PRHDT and CDR2 is FYEKMQ (reference sequence). The CDR3 nucleotides read TGTGCCAGCAGCTTAGGTAACGGAAACACCATATATTTT. Residues: CASSLGNGNTIYF.

The gene calls are TRBV7-2 and TRBJ2-2, with TRBD1 matching over 7 bases. V shed 5 bases, J shed 0 bases, and the junction held 3 bases outside the gene matches. The germline V gene has CDR1 SGHTA and CDR2 FQGNSA. The length of the CDR3 is 15 residues. For the CDR3, the DNA is TGTGCCAGCAGCCCCGACAGGGCGAACACCGGGGAGCTGTTTTTT. Translating gives CASSPDRANTGELFF.